This TCR beta chain is drawn from a study of response to subunit inactivated influenza vaccine. Study-wide findings and caveats: Only a handful of new T cells, the authors suggested, are recruited with each seasonal influenza vaccination.

MiXCR, applied by TCRdb to the RT-PCR reads, yields one record per CDR3 protein. The sample carries some 570,000 distinct CDR3 sequences, around 10% recorded once. V lost 5 bases to trimming and J lost 5 bases, with 13 bases between them. The CDR3 covers 14 residues. This clonotype turned up a few times. The antigen is unknown. The sample was also linked to a second study, of T cells expressing NK-cell markers. Turning to that study: With UMIs, 5'RACE template switching was used to make TCR beta cDNA. Underlying the TCR beta repertoires were sorted CD3+CD56+NKG2C+, CD3+CD56+NKG2C- and CD3+CD56-NKG2C+ T cells. Of the CD8+ T cells in more than five donors, 1.0-7.0% belonged to dominant NKG2C+ clonotypes.

The TCR comes from a man aged 45-65 years who received an inactivated influenza vaccine. Material: PBMCs from blood, obtained on the day of vaccination. The rearrangement links TRBV12-3 or TRBV12-4 to TRBJ2-4; TRBD1 might be the D (7 bases). The CDR3 reads CASSRGTVQNIQYF. CDR3 nucleotide sequence: TGTGCCAGCAGTCGCGGGACAGTGCAAAACATTCAGTACTTC.